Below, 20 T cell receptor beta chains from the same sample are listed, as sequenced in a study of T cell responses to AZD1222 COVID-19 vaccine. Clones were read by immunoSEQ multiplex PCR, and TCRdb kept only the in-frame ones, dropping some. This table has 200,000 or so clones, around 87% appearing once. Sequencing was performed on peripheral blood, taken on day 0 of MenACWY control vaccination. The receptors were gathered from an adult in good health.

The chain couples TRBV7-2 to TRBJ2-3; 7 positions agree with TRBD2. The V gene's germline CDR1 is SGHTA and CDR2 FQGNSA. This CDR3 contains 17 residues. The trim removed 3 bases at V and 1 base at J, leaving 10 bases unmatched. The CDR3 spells CASSFPPRGGRTDTQYF. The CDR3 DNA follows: TGTGCCAGCAGCTTCCCCCCTCGCGGGGGACGCACAGATACGCAGTATTTT. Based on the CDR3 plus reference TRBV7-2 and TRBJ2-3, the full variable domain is GAGVSQSPSNKVTEKGKDVELRCDPISGHTALYWYRQSLGQGLEFLIYFQGNSAPDKSGLPSDRFSAERTGGSVSTLTIQRTQQEDSAVYLCASSFPPRGGRTDTQYFGPGTRLTVL.

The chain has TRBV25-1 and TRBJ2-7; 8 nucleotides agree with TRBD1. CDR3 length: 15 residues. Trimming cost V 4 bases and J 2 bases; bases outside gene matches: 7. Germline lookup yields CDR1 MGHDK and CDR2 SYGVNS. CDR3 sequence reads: CASSGQGTKTYEQYF. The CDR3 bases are TGTGCCAGCAGTGGACAGGGGACAAAAACCTACGAGCAGTACTTC.

Here the CDR3 reads CASSQQSGASNQPQHF. CDR3 in DNA: TGTGCCAGCTCACAACAGTCAGGGGCGAGCAATCAGCCCCAGCATTTT. The gene calls are TRBV18 and TRBJ1-5, with TRBD1 as a possible D gene (6 bases). Germline loops: CDR1 KGHSH, CDR2 LQKENI. Trimming cost V 4 bases and J 1 base, with 14 bases left between them. The CDR3 has 16 amino acids.

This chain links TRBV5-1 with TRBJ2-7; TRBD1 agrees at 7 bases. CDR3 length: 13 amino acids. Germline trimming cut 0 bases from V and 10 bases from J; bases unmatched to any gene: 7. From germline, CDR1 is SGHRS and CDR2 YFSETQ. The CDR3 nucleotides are TGCGCCAGCAGCTTGGAGTTCGACAGGGCTCAGTACTTC. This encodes CASSLEFDRAQYF.

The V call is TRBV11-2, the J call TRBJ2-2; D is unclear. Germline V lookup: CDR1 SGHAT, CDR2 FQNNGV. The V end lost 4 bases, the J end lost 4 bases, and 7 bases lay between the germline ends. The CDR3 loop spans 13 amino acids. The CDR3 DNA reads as TGTGCCAGCAGCTGGTGGGGCACCGGGGAGCTGTTTTTT. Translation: CASSWWGTGELFF.

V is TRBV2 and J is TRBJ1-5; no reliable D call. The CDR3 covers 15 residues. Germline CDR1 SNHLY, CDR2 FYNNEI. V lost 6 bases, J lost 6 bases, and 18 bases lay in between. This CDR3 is CASRRLASGTQPQHF. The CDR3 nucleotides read TGTGCCAGCAGGAGATTAGCCTCAGGTACTCAGCCCCAGCATTTT.

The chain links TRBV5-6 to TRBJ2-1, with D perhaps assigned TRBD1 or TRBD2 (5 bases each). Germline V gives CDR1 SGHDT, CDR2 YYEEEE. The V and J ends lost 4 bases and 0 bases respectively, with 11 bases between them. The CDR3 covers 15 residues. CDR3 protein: CASSRGPSSYNEQFF. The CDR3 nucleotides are TGTGCCAGCAGCCGGGGACCTAGCTCCTACAATGAGCAGTTCTTC.

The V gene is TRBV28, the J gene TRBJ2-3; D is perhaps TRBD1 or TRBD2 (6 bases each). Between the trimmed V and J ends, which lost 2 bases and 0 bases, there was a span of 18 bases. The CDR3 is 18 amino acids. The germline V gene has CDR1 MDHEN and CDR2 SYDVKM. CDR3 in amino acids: CASSLTGAGAGSTDTQYF. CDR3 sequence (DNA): TGTGCCAGCAGTTTAACGGGGGCAGGGGCTGGTAGCACAGATACGCAGTATTTT.

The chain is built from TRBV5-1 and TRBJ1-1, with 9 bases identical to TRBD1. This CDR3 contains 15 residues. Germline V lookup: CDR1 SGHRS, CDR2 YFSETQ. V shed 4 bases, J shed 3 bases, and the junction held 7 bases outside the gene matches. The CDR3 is CASSGAGQGYTEAFF. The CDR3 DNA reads TGCGCCAGCAGCGGTGCCGGACAGGGGTACACTGAAGCTTTCTTT.

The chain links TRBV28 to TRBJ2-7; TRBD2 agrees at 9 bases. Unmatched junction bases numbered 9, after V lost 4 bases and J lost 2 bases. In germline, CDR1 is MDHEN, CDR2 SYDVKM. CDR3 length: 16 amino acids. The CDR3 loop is CASSSPLAGKAYEQYF. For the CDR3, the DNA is TGTGCCAGCAGTTCGCCTCTAGCGGGAAAAGCCTACGAGCAGTACTTC.

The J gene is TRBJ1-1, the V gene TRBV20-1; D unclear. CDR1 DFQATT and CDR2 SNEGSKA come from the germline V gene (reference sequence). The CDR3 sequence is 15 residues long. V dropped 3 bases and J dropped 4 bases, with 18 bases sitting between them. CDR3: CSASKFLGRSTEAFF. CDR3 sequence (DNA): TGCAGTGCTAGTAAATTTCTGGGGAGGAGCACTGAAGCTTTCTTT.

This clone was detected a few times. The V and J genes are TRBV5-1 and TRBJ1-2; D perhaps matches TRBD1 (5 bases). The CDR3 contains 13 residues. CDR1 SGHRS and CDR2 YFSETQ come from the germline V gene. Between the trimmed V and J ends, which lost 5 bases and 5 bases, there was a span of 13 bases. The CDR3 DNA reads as TGCGCCAGCAGTCCGGGTGACAGTTATGGCTACACCTTC. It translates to CASSPGDSYGYTF.

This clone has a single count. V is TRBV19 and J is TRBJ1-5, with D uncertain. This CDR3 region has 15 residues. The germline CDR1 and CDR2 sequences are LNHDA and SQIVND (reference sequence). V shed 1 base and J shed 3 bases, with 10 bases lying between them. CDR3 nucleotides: TGTGCCAGTAGTATAGTCCGATCCCCCAATCAGCCCCAGCATTTT. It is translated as CASSIVRSPNQPQHF.

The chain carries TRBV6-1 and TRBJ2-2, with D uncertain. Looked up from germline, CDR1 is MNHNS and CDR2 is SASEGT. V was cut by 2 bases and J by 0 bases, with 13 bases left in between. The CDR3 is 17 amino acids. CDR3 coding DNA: TGTGCCAGCAGTGAATCTCCGGTGCTCGCGAACACCGGGGAGCTGTTTTTT. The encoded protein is CASSESPVLANTGELFF.

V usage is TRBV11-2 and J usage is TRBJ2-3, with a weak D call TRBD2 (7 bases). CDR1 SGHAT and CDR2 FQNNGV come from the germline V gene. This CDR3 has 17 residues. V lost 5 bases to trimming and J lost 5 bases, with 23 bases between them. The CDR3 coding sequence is TGTGCCAGCAGCGATCCCCTAGGCGGGGGCTCCGTAGATACGCAGTATTTT. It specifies CASSDPLGGGSVDTQYF.

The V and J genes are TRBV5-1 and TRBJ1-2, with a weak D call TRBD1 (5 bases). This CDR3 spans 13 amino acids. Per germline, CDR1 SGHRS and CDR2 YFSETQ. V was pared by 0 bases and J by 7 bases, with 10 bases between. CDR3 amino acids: CASSLAGQGGYTF. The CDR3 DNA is TGCGCCAGCAGCTTGGCCGGGCAGGGTGGCTACACCTTC.

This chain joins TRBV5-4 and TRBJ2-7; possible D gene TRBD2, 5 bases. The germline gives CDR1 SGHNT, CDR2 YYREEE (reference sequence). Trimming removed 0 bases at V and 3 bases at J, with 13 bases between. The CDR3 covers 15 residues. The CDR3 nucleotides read TGTGCCAGCAGCTTGGTTTCTAGCCTCGGCTACGAGCAGTACTTC. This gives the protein CASSLVSSLGYEQYF.

In DNA, the CDR3 is TGTGCCACCTCCTTGAGGGCCGTCGAGCAGTACTTC. Amino acids: CATSLRAVEQYF. This chain uses TRBV6-6 with TRBJ2-7; TRBD2 might be the D (5 bases). CDR3 size: 12 residues. Trimming removed 10 bases at V and 6 bases at J, with 16 bases between. CDR1 MNHNY and CDR2 SVGAGI come from the germline V gene (reference sequence).

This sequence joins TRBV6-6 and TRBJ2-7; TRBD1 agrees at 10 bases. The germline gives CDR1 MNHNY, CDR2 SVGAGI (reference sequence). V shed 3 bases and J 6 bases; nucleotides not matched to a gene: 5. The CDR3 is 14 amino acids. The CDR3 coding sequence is TGTGCCAGCAGTTATTTGACAGGGGGCGCCGAGCAGTACTTC. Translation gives CASSYLTGGAEQYF.

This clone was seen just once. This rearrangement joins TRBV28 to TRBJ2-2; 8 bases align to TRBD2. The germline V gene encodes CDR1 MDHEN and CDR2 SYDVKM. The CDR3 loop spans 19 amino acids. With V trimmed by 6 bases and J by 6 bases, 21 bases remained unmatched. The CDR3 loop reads CASRTRPSGPRGNPGELFF. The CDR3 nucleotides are TGTGCCAGCAGAACTCGCCCTAGCGGGCCCCGGGGGAATCCCGGGGAGCTGTTTTTT.